Shown below are 26 T cell receptor beta chains from a single sample sequenced in a study of OX40 agonist ivuxolimab in advanced cancers. Data came from immunoSEQ multiplex PCR; TCRdb stores just in-frame clones and leaves some out. The sample carries around 94,000 clones, 70% to 85% recorded once. Sample: CD4+ or CD8+ T cells sorted from blood, taken in a trial of the OX40 agonist ivuxolimab. Every receptor here comes from an adult with an advanced solid tumor such as melanoma, head and neck, liver or kidney cancer.

This clone came up once. The chain has TRBV20-1 and TRBJ2-5; D is ambiguous. Germline V CDR1 and CDR2: DFQATT, SNEGSKA (reference sequence). CDR3 length: 10 amino acids. The V end lost 3 bases, the J end lost 4 bases, and 3 bases lay between the germline ends. The CDR3 DNA reads as TGCAGTGCTAGTGCAGAGACCCAGTACTTC. It yields the protein CSASAETQYF.

V and J are TRBV9 and TRBJ2-1; maybe TRBD2 (5 bases). The CDR3 runs 15 residues. V lost 0 bases, J lost 6 bases, and 13 bases lay in between. Germline CDR1 and CDR2: SGDLS and YYNGEE. In DNA form, the CDR3 reads TGTGCCAGCAGCGTAGTTTCGGGGAGTGTCAATGAGCAGTTCTTC. Translating it yields CASSVVSGSVNEQFF. Supplemented by reference TRBV9 and TRBJ2-1, the full variable domain reads DSGVTQTPKHLITATGQRVTLRCSPRSGDLSVYWYQQSLDQGLQFLIQYYNGEERAKGNILERFSAQQFPDLHSELNLSSLELGDSALYFCASSVVSGSVNEQFFGPGTRLTVL.

This clone was observed once. J is TRBJ1-5 and V is TRBV2; D not resolved. V was cut by 4 bases and J by 3 bases, with 10 bases left in between. The germline V gene encodes CDR1 SNHLY and CDR2 FYNNEI. The CDR3 has 14 residues. Here the CDR3 DNA reads TGTGCCAGCAGTGTTCACACCCTCAATCAGCCCCAGCATTTT. Amino acids: CASSVHTLNQPQHF.

The V call is TRBV6-5, the J call TRBJ1-1, with D maybe TRBD1 (6 bases). CDR3 length: 15 residues. V shed 6 bases and J shed 3 bases, with 17 bases lying between them. The germline V gene has CDR1 MNHEY and CDR2 SVGAGI. The CDR3: CASSAGTIGDTEAFF. CDR3 DNA: TGTGCCAGCAGCGCGGGGACAATAGGGGACACTGAAGCTTTCTTT.

This sequence joins TRBV27 and TRBJ2-1; D might be TRBD1 or TRBD2, each matching 6 bases. CDR3 length equals 15 residues. The germline CDR1 and CDR2 sequences are MNHEY and SMNVEV (reference sequence). Trimming shortened V by 6 bases and J by 3 bases, and 15 bases separated the two germline ends. CDR3 in DNA: TGTGCCAGCAGCGGGGGCGATCTTAACTACAATGAGCAGTTCTTC. Protein: CASSGGDLNYNEQFF.

This rearrangement joins TRBV28 to TRBJ1-1, with D possibly matching TRBD1 (6 bases). V lost 6 bases and J 8 bases, leaving 10 bases between the germline ends. CDR1 and CDR2 (germline): MDHEN, SYDVKM. The CDR3 sequence is 11 residues long. DNA for the CDR3: TGTGCCAGCAGCATGGGGACAGAAGCTTTCTTT. Translated, it gives CASSMGTEAFF.

This chain joins TRBV5-1 and TRBJ2-3; D call uncertain. This CDR3 region has 14 residues. Germline CDR1 SGHRS, CDR2 YFSETQ. V was trimmed by 0 bases and J by 6 bases, leaving 11 bases between them. CDR3 sequence reads: CASSLDSSKDTQYF. CDR3 bases: TGCGCCAGCAGCTTGGATAGCAGCAAGGATACGCAGTATTTT.

The chain joins TRBV18 to TRBJ2-1; tentative D call: TRBD2 (6 bases). V was shortened by 3 bases and J by 2 bases, with 14 bases between the two germline ends. The CDR3 totals 16 residues. Germline V gene lookup returns CDR1 KGHSH and CDR2 LQKENI. The chain's CDR3 is CASSPTSRLAYNEQFF. CDR3 nucleotides: TGTGCCAGCTCACCTACTTCCAGACTAGCCTACAATGAGCAGTTCTTC.

The rearrangement uses TRBV4-1 and TRBJ1-1; D not certain. Per the germline V gene, CDR1 is MGHRA and CDR2 is YSYEKL. This CDR3 region has 13 residues. V shed 5 bases and J shed 0 bases, with 7 bases lying between them. The CDR3 is CASSTDMNTEAFF. The CDR3 coding sequence is TGCGCCAGCAGCACCGACATGAACACTGAAGCTTTCTTT.

V gene TRBV2 combines with J gene TRBJ2-7, with TRBD1 identical over 9 bases. There are 16 residues in the CDR3. The V and J ends lost 0 bases and 5 bases, in that order; junction bases with no gene match: 8. Germline assignment: CDR1 SNHLY and CDR2 FYNNEI. CDR3 region: CASSEAETGGENEQYF. CDR3 DNA sequence: TGTGCCAGCAGTGAAGCGGAGACAGGGGGAGAAAACGAGCAGTACTTC.

This clone was detected a few times. The chain has TRBV7-8 and TRBJ2-7, with D unresolved. V gave up 2 bases and J gave up 6 bases, with 8 bases separating them. Germline lookup yields CDR1 SGHVS and CDR2 FQNEAQ. The CDR3 consists of 12 residues. This CDR3 reads CASSLITSEQYF. CDR3 nucleotide sequence: TGTGCCAGCAGCTTAATCACCTCCGAGCAGTACTTC.

V usage is TRBV18 and J usage is TRBJ2-1; 9 positions agree with TRBD1. Germline V gives CDR1 KGHSH, CDR2 LQKENI. This CDR3 has 18 amino acids. V lost 2 bases to trimming and J lost 1 base; unmatched junction nucleotides: 9. As DNA, the CDR3 is TGTGCCAGCTCACCATACCCCGGGACAGGGAATTCCTACAATGAGCAGTTCTTC. Its protein product is CASSPYPGTGNSYNEQFF.

The chain has TRBV6-5 and TRBJ2-7; the D gene is possibly TRBD2 (5 bases). CDR1 is MNHEY, CDR2 SVGAGI, per germline. V was shortened by 0 bases and J by 2 bases, with 8 bases between the two germline ends. This CDR3 spans 14 amino acids. The CDR3 DNA is TGTGCCAGCAGTTACTCCGGGAATACCTACGAGCAGTACTTC. Encoded protein: CASSYSGNTYEQYF.

The DNA of the CDR3 is TGTGCCAGCAGTACCCGTGGCAGGCCCGTATCAACTTTCTTT. It translates to CASSTRGRPVSTFF. This chain joins TRBV6-5 and TRBJ1-1; D unresolved. Germline V gene lookup returns CDR1 MNHEY and CDR2 SVGAGI. The CDR3 spans 14 residues. The V and J ends lost 5 bases and 12 bases respectively, with 22 bases between them.

The chain recombines TRBV13 with TRBJ2-3; 9 nucleotides match TRBD2. Germline lookup yields CDR1 PRHDT and CDR2 FYEKMQ (reference sequence). V trimming: 4 bases; J trimming: 1 base; junction bases outside the gene matches: 3. This CDR3 has 15 residues. DNA of the CDR3: TGTGCCAGCAGCTCAATAGCGGGAGGCACAGATACGCAGTATTTT. It is translated as CASSSIAGGTDTQYF.

The chain has TRBV5-1 and TRBJ2-3, with TRBD2 matching over 12 bases. This CDR3 has 18 residues. The germline V gene encodes CDR1 SGHRS and CDR2 YFSETQ. V trimming: 3 bases; J trimming: 5 bases; junction bases outside the gene matches: 13. CDR3 protein: CASSSLAGGRNRIDTQYF. The CDR3, as DNA: TGCGCCAGCAGCTCACTAGCGGGAGGCCGGAATCGGATAGATACGCAGTATTTT.

The chain links TRBV2 to TRBJ1-5; TRBD1 aligns across 7 bases. With 6 bases clipped from V and 0 bases from J, the junction kept 14 bases outside the gene matches. This CDR3 spans 18 amino acids. Germline assignment: CDR1 SNHLY and CDR2 FYNNEI. The CDR3 DNA follows: TGTGCCAGCAGAGACGACAGGGCGTCAGGATATAGCAATCAGCCCCAGCATTTT. As protein: CASRDDRASGYSNQPQHF.

This rearrangement joins TRBV30 to TRBJ2-2, with TRBD1 as a possible D gene (5 bases). CDR3 length: 13 residues. V dropped 3 bases and J dropped 7 bases, with 12 bases sitting between them. Germline CDR1 is GTSNPN and CDR2 is SVGIG (reference sequence). The chain's CDR3 is CAWRARANGELFF. In nucleotides, the CDR3 is TGTGCCTGGAGGGCCAGGGCGAACGGGGAGCTGTTTTTT.

This chain joins TRBV27 and TRBJ2-5, with D possibly TRBD2 on 5 matching bases. The CDR3 has 14 amino acids. Germline V gives CDR1 MNHEY, CDR2 SMNVEV (reference sequence). V gave up 8 bases and J gave up 2 bases, with 15 bases separating them. The CDR3 region is CASAPSRDQETQYF. CDR3 coding DNA: TGTGCCAGCGCTCCCAGCCGGGATCAAGAGACCCAGTACTTC.

The gene calls are TRBV10-3 and TRBJ2-7, with TRBD1 matching over 10 bases. V lost 8 bases to trimming and J lost 6 bases; unmatched junction nucleotides: 7. Per germline, CDR1 ENHRY and CDR2 SYGVKD. The CDR3 runs 13 residues. The CDR3 here is CAIGGQGKGEQYF. The CDR3 bases are TGTGCCATCGGGGGACAGGGGAAGGGCGAGCAGTACTTC.

The chain couples TRBV30 to TRBJ1-4; D might be TRBD1 (5 bases). The CDR3 covers 14 residues. CDR1 is GTSNPN, CDR2 SVGIG, per germline (reference sequence). Trimming stripped 0 bases from V and 8 bases from J, with 13 bases between. The DNA of the CDR3 is TGTGCCTGGAGTGTAACCAGGGAGAGAGAAAAACTGTTTTTT. Its translation is CAWSVTREREKLFF.

The chain is built from TRBV2 and TRBJ2-1; the D call may be TRBD1 or TRBD2 (5 bases each). This CDR3 region has 14 residues. The V end lost 7 bases, the J end lost 5 bases, and 15 bases lay between the germline ends. Germline V gene sequence: CDR1 SNHLY, CDR2 FYNNEI. CDR3 nucleotides: TGTGCCAGCACAAGGACACGGAGGAACAATGAGCAGTTCTTC. Its translation: CASTRTRRNNEQFF.

This chain links TRBV27 with TRBJ2-5, with 9 bases matching TRBD1. The CDR3 runs to 15 residues. V was pared by 5 bases and J by 5 bases, with 9 bases of the junction left unmatched. CDR1 is MNHEY and CDR2 is SMNVEV in the germline V gene (reference sequence). CDR3 nucleotides: TGTGCCAGCAGTCTTTACAGGGGGCCGAAGGAGACCCAGTACTTC. Protein product: CASSLYRGPKETQYF.

In its sample, this clone was seen a few times. V gene TRBV25-1 combines with J gene TRBJ2-7; TRBD1 aligns across 10 bases. In germline, CDR1 is MGHDK, CDR2 SYGVNS. The CDR3 runs to 14 residues. With 6 bases clipped from V and 4 bases from J, the junction kept 6 bases outside the gene matches. The CDR3 bases are TGTGCCAGCAGCCCCGGGGACAGGGGTTACGAGCAGTACTTC. Protein: CASSPGDRGYEQYF.

In its sample, this clone was seen once. One end of the junction fails to match germline, which may point to a read error. J is TRBJ2-1 and V is TRBV7-7, with TRBD1 identical over 11 bases. Germline V CDR1 and CDR2: SSHAT, FNYEAQ (reference sequence). The CDR3 loop spans 15 amino acids. This CDR3 reads CASSLGQGVYNEQFF. The DNA for the CDR3 is TGTGCTAGCAGCTTGGGACAGGGGGTATACAATGAGCAGTTCTTC.

J is TRBJ2-3 and V is TRBV4-3, with no clear D. Trimming pared 0 bases from V and 3 bases from J, leaving 7 bases between. Germline CDR1 LGHNA, CDR2 YSLEER. The CDR3 covers 14 residues. CDR3 sequence reads: CASSQDRATDTQYF. CDR3 DNA sequence: TGCGCCAGCAGCCAAGATAGAGCGACAGATACGCAGTATTTT.